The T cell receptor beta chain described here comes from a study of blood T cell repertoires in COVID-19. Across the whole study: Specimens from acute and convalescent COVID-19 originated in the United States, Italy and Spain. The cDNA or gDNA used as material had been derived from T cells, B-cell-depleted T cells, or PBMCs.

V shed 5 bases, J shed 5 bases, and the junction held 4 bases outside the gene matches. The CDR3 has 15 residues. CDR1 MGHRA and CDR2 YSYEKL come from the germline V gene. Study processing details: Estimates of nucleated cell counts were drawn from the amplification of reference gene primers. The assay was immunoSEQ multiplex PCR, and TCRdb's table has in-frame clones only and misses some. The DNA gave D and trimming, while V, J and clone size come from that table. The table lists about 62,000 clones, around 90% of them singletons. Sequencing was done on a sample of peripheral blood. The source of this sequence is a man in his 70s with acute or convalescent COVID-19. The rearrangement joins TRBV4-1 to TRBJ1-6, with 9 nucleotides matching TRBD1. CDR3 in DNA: TGCGCCAGCAGCGTCAGGGACAGGGATAATTCACCCCTCCACTTT. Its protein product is CASSVRDRDNSPLHF.